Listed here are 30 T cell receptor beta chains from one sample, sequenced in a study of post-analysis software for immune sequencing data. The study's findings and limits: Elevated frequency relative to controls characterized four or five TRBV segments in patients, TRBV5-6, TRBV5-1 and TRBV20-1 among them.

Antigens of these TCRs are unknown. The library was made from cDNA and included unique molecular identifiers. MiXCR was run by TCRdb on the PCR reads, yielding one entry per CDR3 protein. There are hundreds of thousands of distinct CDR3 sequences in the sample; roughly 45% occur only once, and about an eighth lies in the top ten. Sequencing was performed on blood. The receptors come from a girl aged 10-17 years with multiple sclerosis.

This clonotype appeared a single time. The CDR3 DNA sequence: TGTGCCAGCAGTGAATACGGGGGAGGGCCTCGGGTGACCCAGTACTTC. This gives the protein CASSEYGGGPRVTQYF. The rearrangement joins TRBV25-1 to TRBJ2-5; 7 bases are shared with TRBD2. After removal of 0 bases from V and 7 bases from J, the junction contained 11 bases not matched to a gene. CDR1 is MGHDK, CDR2 SYGVNS, per germline. This CDR3 comprises 16 residues.

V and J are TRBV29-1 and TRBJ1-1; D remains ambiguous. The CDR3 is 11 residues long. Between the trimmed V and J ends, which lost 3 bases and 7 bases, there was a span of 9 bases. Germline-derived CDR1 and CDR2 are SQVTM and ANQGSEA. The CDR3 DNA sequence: TGCAGCGTTGATGTACTGTATGAAGCTTTCTTT. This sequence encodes CSVDVLYEAFF.

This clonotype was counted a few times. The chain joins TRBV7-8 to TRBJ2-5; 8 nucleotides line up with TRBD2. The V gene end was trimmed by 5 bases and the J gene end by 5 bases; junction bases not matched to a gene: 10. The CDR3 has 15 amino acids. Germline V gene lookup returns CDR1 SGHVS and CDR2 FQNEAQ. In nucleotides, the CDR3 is TGTGCCAGCAGCCGACCAGCGGGAGTGGGGGAGACCCAGTACTTC. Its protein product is CASSRPAGVGETQYF.

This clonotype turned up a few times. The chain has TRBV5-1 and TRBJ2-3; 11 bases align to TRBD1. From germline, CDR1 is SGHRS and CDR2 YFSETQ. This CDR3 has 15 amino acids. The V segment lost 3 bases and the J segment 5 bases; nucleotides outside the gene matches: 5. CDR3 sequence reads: CASSSGTGGKDTQYF. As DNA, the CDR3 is TGCGCCAGCAGCTCGGGGACAGGGGGGAAAGATACGCAGTATTTT.

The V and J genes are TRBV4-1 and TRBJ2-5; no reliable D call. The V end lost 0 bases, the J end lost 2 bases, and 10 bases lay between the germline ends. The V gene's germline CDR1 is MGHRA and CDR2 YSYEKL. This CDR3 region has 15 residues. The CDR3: CASSQDFPDQETQYF. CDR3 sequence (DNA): TGCGCCAGCAGCCAAGATTTTCCAGATCAAGAGACCCAGTACTTC.

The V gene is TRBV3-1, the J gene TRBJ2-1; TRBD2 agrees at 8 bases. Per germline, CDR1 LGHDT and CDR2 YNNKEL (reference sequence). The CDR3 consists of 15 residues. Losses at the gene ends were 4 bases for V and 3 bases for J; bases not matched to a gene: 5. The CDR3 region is CASSLTLADYNEQFF. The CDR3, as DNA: TGTGCCAGCAGCCTGACACTAGCGGACTACAATGAGCAGTTCTTC.

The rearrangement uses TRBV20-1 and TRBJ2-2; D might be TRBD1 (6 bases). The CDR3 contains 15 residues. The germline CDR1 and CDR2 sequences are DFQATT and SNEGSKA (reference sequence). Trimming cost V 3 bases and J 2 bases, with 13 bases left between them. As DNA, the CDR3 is TGCAGTGCTAGTACAGGGCGACCAAACACCGGGGAGCTGTTTTTT. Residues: CSASTGRPNTGELFF.

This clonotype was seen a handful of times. CDR3 region: CASSPLSRAAGSYEQYF. CDR3 nucleotide sequence: TGCGCCAGCAGCCCCCTGTCCCGGGCGGCAGGGTCCTACGAGCAGTACTTC. The rearrangement joins TRBV5-1 to TRBJ2-7, with D perhaps TRBD1 (5 bases). The V and J ends lost 4 bases and 1 base respectively, with 21 bases between them. This CDR3 is 17 amino acids long. The germline gives CDR1 SGHRS, CDR2 YFSETQ.

The DNA of the CDR3 is TGTGCCAGCAGTGCCCAAATCCAGTTTAATGAAAAACTGTTTTTT. This encodes CASSAQIQFNEKLFF. J is TRBJ1-4 and V is TRBV12-3 or TRBV12-4; no definite D call. The CDR3 length is 15 residues. Deletions cut 5 bases from V and 4 bases from J, with 14 bases between.

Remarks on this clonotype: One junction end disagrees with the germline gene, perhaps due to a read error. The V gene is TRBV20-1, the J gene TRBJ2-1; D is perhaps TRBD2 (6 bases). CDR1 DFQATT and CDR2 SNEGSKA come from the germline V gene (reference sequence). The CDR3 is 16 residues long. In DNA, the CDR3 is TGCAGTGCTAGAGCCCTAGGAGGGCAGTCTACTAATGAGCGGTTCTTC. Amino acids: CSARALGGQSTNERFF.

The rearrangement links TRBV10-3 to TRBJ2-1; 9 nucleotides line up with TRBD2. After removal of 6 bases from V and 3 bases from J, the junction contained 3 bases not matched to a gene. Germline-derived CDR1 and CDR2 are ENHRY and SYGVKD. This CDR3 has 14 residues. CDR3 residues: CAISQREDYNEQFF. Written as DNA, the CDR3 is TGTGCCATCAGCCAGCGGGAGGACTACAATGAGCAGTTCTTC.

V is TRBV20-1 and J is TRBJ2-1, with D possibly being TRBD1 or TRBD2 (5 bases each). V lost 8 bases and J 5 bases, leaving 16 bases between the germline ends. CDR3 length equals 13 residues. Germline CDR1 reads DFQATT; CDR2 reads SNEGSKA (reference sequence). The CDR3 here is CSPGTLENNEQFF. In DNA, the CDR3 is TGCAGTCCCGGGACCCTGGAGAACAATGAGCAGTTCTTC.

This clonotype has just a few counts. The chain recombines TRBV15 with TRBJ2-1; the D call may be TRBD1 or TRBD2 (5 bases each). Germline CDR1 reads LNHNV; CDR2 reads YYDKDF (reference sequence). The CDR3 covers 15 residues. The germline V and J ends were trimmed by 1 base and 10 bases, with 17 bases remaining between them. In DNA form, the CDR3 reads TGTGCCACCAGCAGAGTAGCCAGTCCCTGGGGGGAGCAGTTCTTC. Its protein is CATSRVASPWGEQFF.

The CDR3 is CSAPNDGRSYEQYF. The CDR3 region has the DNA TGCAGTGCGCCGAATGACGGGAGATCCTACGAGCAGTACTTC. This chain uses TRBV20-1 with TRBJ2-7; D is possibly TRBD2 (6 bases). Germline lookup yields CDR1 DFQATT and CDR2 SNEGSKA (reference sequence). V was pared by 6 bases and J by 1 base, with 16 bases between. The CDR3 runs to 14 residues.

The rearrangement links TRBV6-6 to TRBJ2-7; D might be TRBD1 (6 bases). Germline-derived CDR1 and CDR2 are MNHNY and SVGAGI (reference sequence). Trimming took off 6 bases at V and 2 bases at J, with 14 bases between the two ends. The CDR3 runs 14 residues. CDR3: CASRGRDITYEQYF. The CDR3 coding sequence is TGTGCCAGCAGGGGAAGGGACATTACCTACGAGCAGTACTTC.

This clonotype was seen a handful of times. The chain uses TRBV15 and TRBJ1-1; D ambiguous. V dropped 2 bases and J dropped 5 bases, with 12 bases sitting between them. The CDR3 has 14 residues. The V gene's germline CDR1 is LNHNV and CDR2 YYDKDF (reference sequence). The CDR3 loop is CATSRSGDKTEAFF. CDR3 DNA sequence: TGTGCCACCAGCAGATCCGGGGATAAGACTGAAGCTTTCTTT.

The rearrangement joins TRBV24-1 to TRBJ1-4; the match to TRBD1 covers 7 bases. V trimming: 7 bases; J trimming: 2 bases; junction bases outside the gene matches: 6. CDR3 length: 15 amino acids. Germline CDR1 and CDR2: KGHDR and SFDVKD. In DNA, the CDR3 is TGTGCCACCAGGAGACAGGGTGCCACTAATGAAAAACTGTTTTTT. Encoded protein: CATRRQGATNEKLFF.

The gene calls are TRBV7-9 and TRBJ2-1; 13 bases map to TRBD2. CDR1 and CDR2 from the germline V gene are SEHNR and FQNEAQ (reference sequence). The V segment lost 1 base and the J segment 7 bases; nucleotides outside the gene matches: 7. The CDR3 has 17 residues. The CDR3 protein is CASSLGTSGSGRNEQFF. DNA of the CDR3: TGTGCCAGCAGCTTAGGGACTAGCGGGAGTGGTAGGAATGAGCAGTTCTTC.

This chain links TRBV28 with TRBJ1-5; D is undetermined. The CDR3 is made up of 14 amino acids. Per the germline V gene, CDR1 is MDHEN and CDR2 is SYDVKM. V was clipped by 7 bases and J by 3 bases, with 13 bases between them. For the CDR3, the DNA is TGTGCCAGCACCTCTGAGGCCTCCAATCAGCCCCAGCATTTT. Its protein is CASTSEASNQPQHF.

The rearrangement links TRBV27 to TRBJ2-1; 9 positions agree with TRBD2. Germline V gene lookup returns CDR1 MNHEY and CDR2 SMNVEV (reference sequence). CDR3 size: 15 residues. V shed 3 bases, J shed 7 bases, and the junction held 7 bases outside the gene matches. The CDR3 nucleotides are TGTGCCAGCAGTTTCGATCTAGCGGGAAGGAATGAGCAGTTCTTC. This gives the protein CASSFDLAGRNEQFF.

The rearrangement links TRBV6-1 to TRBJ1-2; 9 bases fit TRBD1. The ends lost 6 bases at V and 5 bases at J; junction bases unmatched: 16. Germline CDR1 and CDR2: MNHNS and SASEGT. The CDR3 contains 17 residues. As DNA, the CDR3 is TGTGCCAGCAGCATCGGGACAGGGTTCTCTTACGGATATGGCTACACCTTC. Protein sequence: CASSIGTGFSYGYGYTF.

In DNA form, the CDR3 reads TGCAGTGCTTTAGCGGGAGAGGGGGAGACCCAGTACTTC. This translates into CSALAGEGETQYF. The chain uses TRBV20-1 and TRBJ2-5; 9 bases match TRBD2. The CDR3 is made up of 13 amino acids. V gave up 5 bases and J gave up 5 bases; unmatched junction bases: 6. Germline V CDR1 and CDR2: DFQATT, SNEGSKA (reference sequence).

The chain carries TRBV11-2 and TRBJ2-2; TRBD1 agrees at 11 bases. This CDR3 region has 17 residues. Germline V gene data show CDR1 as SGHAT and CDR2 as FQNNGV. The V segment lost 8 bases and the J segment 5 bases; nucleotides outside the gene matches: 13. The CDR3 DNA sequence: TGTGCCAGCTTGAGCCCTATCCGGGACAGGGGGACCGGGGAGCTGTTTTTT. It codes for CASLSPIRDRGTGELFF.

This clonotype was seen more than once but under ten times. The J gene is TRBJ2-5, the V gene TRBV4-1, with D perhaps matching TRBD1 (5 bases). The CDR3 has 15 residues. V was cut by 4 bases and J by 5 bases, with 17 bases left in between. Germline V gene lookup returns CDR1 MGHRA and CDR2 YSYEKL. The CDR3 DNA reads TGCGCCAGCAGCCCCCTCGTGAGCAGGGTCGAGACCCAGTACTTC. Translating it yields CASSPLVSRVETQYF.

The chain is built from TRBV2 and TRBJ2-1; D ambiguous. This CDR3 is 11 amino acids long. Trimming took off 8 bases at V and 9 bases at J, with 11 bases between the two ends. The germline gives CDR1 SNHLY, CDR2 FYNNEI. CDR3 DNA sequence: TGTGCCAGCCAGAAAGGTCGTGAGCAGTTCTTC. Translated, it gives CASQKGREQFF.

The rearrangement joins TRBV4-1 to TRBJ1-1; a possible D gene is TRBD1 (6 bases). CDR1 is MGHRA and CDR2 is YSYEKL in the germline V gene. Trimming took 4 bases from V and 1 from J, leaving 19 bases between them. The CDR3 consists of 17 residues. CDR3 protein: CASSPFPGGAKNTEAFF. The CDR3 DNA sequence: TGCGCCAGCAGCCCTTTCCCCGGGGGCGCAAAGAACACTGAAGCTTTCTTT.

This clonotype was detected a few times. Written as DNA, the CDR3 is TGCAGTGCTAGCGACCCGAGGGCGGGGAACATTCAGTACTTC. Translated, it gives CSASDPRAGNIQYF. This sequence joins TRBV20-1 and TRBJ2-4; a weak D match, TRBD2 (6 bases). The CDR3 spans 14 residues. Germline CDR1 DFQATT, CDR2 SNEGSKA (reference sequence). Between the trimmed V and J ends, which lost 3 bases and 7 bases, there was a span of 16 bases.

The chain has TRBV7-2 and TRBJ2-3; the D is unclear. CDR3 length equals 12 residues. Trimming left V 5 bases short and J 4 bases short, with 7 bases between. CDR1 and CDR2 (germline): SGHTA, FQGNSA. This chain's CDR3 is CASSRRPDTQYF. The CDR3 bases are TGTGCCAGCAGCCGACGGCCAGATACGCAGTATTTT.

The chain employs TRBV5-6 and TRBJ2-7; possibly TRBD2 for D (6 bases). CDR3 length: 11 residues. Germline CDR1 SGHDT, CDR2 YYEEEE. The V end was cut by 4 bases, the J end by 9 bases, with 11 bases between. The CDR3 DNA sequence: TGTGCCAGCAGCATGGGGGAGGTGCAGTACTTC. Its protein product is CASSMGEVQYF.

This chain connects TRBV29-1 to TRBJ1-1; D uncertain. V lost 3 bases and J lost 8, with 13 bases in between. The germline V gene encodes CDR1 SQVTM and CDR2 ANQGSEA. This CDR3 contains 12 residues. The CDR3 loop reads CSVETSLTEAFF. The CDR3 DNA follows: TGCAGCGTTGAGACCTCCTTGACGGAAGCTTTCTTT.